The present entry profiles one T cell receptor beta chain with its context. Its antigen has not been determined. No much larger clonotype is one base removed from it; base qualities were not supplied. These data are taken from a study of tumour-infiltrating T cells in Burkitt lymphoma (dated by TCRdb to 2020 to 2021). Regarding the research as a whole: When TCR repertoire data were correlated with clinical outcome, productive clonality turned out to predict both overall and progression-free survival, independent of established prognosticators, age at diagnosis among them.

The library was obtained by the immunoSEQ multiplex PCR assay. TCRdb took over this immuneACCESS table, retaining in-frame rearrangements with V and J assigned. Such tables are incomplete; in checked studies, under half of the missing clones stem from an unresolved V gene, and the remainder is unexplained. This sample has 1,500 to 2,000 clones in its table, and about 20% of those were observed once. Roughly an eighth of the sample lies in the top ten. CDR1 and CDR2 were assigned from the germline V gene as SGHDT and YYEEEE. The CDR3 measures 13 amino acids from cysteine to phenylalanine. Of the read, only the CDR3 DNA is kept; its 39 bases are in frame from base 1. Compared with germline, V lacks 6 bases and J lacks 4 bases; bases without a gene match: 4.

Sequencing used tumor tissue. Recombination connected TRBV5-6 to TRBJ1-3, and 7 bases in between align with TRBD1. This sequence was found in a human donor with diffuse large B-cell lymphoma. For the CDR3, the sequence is CASTLGQGNTIYF. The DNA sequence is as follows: TGTGCCAGCACCCTGGGACAGGGAAACACCATATATTTT.